This entry lists 15 T cell receptor beta chains sequenced from one sample in a study of T cell repertoires in cytomegalovirus infection. No antigens are known for them. From the reads, TCRdb called clonotypes with MiXCR, one entry per CDR3 protein. The repertoire has some 500,000 distinct CDR3 sequences, around a third of them found once; the top ten carry 15% to 20%. The material was cultured PBMCs, obtained from culture after CMV antigen stimulation. The receptors were sampled from a human donor in good health (CMV status not recorded). Some clones in this sample may be carry-over from other donors' samples.

This clonotype showed up many times. J is TRBJ1-1 and V is TRBV7-2, with a possible D match to TRBD1 (6 bases). The germline V and J ends were trimmed by 1 base and 4 bases, with 28 bases remaining between them. The length of the CDR3 is 20 residues. Germline V gene data show CDR1 as SGHTA and CDR2 as FQGNSA. This CDR3 reads CASSLVLSGSPTGPGTEAFF. The CDR3 coding sequence is TGTGCCAGCAGCTTAGTTCTGAGTGGGAGCCCAACAGGGCCGGGCACTGAAGCTTTCTTT.

This clonotype was recorded a few times. The V and J genes are TRBV12-3 or TRBV12-4 and TRBJ2-2; D remains ambiguous. This CDR3 spans 15 amino acids. With 7 bases removed from V and 4 bases from J, the gap between germline ends came to 16 bases. CDR3 residues: CASTIAIDITGELFF. For the CDR3, the DNA is TGTGCCAGCACCATCGCCATCGACATCACCGGGGAGCTGTTTTTT.

In its sample, this clonotype was seen many times. The rearrangement links TRBV7-2 to TRBJ1-5; tentatively, D is TRBD1 (5 bases). CDR3 length: 14 amino acids. Germline V gene data show CDR1 as SGHTA and CDR2 as FQGNSA. Deletions cut 5 bases from V and 6 bases from J, with 14 bases between. Here the CDR3 DNA reads TGTGCCAGCAGCCGGCAGGGTTCGAGTCAGCCCCAGCATTTT. This translates into CASSRQGSSQPQHF.

This clonotype has more than one count but fewer than ten. J is TRBJ2-5 and V is TRBV28; no clear D. The CDR3 covers 13 residues. V dropped 7 bases and J dropped 1 base, with 10 bases sitting between them. Germline CDR1 reads MDHEN; CDR2 reads SYDVKM. The DNA for the CDR3 is TGTGCCAGCACCATCACCTTCCAAGAGACCCAGTACTTC. Its protein is CASTITFQETQYF. The full variable domain, rest sourced from reference TRBV28 and TRBJ2-5, is DVKVTQSSRYLVKRTGEKVFLECVQDMDHENMFWYRQDPGLGLRLIYFSYDVKMKEKGDIPEGYSVSREKKERFSLILESASTNQTSMYLCASTITFQETQYFGPGTRLLVL.

The rearrangement uses TRBV7-2 and TRBJ1-5, with a tentative D call TRBD1 (5 bases). V was cut by 6 bases and J by 1 base, with 13 bases left in between. This CDR3 is built from 15 residues. The germline V gene encodes CDR1 SGHTA and CDR2 FQGNSA. The CDR3 reads CASSSPGRSNQPQHF. CDR3 coding DNA: TGTGCCAGCAGTTCTCCGGGACGGAGCAATCAGCCCCAGCATTTT.

This chain uses TRBV20-1 with TRBJ2-3; TRBD2 aligns across 9 bases. There are 14 residues in the CDR3. The V gene end was trimmed by 4 bases and the J gene end by 6 bases; junction bases not matched to a gene: 8. The germline V gene has CDR1 DFQATT and CDR2 SNEGSKA (reference sequence). CDR3 DNA: TGCAGTGCTACGGCGGGAGGGCCTCGGGATACGCAGTATTTT. Translation: CSATAGGPRDTQYF.

The chain has TRBV24-1 and TRBJ1-4; maybe TRBD1 (5 bases). V was clipped by 1 base and J by 7 bases, with 12 bases between them. Germline CDR1 KGHDR, CDR2 SFDVKD. CDR3 length: 15 amino acids. The CDR3 nucleotides read TGTGCCACCAGTGATTTAGGGGAGGATGGTGAAAAACTGTTTTTT. Protein product: CATSDLGEDGEKLFF.

The chain uses TRBV7-2 and TRBJ2-2; 7 positions agree with TRBD2. The germline CDR1 and CDR2 sequences are SGHTA and FQGNSA. The CDR3 contains 14 residues. Trimming took 11 bases from V and 6 from J; bases not matched to a gene: 12. CDR3 DNA sequence: TGTGCCGGCGCCGCGGGAGATGGGGCCGGGGAGCTGTTTTTT. Protein: CAGAAGDGAGELFF.

The chain uses TRBV7-8 and TRBJ1-2; 12 bases are shared with TRBD1. The J segment lost 4 bases and the V segment lost 5 bases, leaving 14 bases of the junction unmatched. There are 18 residues in the CDR3. Germline V CDR1 and CDR2: SGHVS, FQNEAQ. The CDR3 DNA sequence: TGTGCCAGCAGCGACCACCGGGGACAGGGGGCCTTAGTCTATGGCTACACCTTC. Its protein product is CASSDHRGQGALVYGYTF.

The chain combines TRBV7-9 with TRBJ2-4; 7 bases align to TRBD2. The CDR3 runs 12 residues. V shed 4 bases, J shed 8 bases, and the junction held 2 bases outside the gene matches. The germline V gene has CDR1 SEHNR and CDR2 FQNEAQ (reference sequence). This CDR3 is CASSSGRDIQYF. The CDR3 DNA is TGTGCCAGCAGCTCTGGGAGGGACATTCAGTACTTC.

This chain uses TRBV27 with TRBJ2-4; no clear D. This CDR3 has 14 amino acids. The V gene's germline CDR1 is MNHEY and CDR2 SMNVEV (reference sequence). V was clipped by 0 bases and J by 8 bases, with 11 bases between them. The CDR3 bases are TGTGCCAGCAGTTTATCCCGGCGTAGGGACATTCAGTACTTC. It specifies CASSLSRRRDIQYF.

The rearrangement uses TRBV29-1 and TRBJ1-1; D possibly corresponds to TRBD1 (5 bases). This CDR3 contains 14 residues. CDR1 is SQVTM, CDR2 ANQGSEA, per germline. Between the trimmed V and J ends, which lost 2 bases and 0 bases, there was a span of 10 bases. The CDR3 sequence is CSVEPGGLNTEAFF. The CDR3 nucleotides read TGCAGCGTTGAACCCGGGGGTCTGAACACTGAAGCTTTCTTT.

In its sample, this clonotype was seen a few times. The gene calls are TRBV2 and TRBJ2-6; 12 bases fit TRBD1. Germline loops: CDR1 SNHLY, CDR2 FYNNEI. V shed 5 bases and J 0 bases; nucleotides not matched to a gene: 5. CDR3 length: 18 amino acids. The CDR3 nucleotides are TGTGCCAGCAGTACTGGGACAGGGGGCGCCTCTGGGGCCAACGTCCTGACTTTC. This codes for CASSTGTGGASGANVLTF.

The V call is TRBV5-1, the J call TRBJ2-4, with 7 bases matching TRBD2. Germline loops: CDR1 SGHRS, CDR2 YFSETQ. The V gene end was trimmed by 4 bases and the J gene end by 2 bases; junction bases not matched to a gene: 6. This CDR3 is 15 amino acids long. The CDR3 DNA is TGCGCCAGCAGCACCTCGGGGGGTCCCAAAAACATTCAGTACTTC. Its protein product is CASSTSGGPKNIQYF.

This clonotype was detected ten times or more. J is TRBJ2-7 and V is TRBV7-6; 8 positions match TRBD1. CDR1 SGHVS and CDR2 FNYEAQ come from the germline V gene. The trim removed 0 bases at V and 4 bases at J, leaving 2 bases unmatched. The CDR3 is 14 residues long. The CDR3 region is CASSLAGQDYEQYF. CDR3 coding DNA: TGTGCCAGCAGCTTAGCGGGACAGGATTACGAGCAGTACTTC.